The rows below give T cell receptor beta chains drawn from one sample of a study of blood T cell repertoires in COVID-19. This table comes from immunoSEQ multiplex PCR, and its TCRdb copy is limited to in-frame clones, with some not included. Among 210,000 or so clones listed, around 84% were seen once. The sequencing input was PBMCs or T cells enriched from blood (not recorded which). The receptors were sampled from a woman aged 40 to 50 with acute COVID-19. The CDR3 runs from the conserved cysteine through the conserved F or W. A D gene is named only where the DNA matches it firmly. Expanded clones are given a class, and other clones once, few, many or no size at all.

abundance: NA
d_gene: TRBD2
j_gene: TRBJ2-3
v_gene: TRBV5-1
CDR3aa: CASTGLAGGPGTDTQYF
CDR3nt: TGCGCCAGCACCGGACTAGCGGGGGGGCCAGGCACAGATACGCAGTATTTT

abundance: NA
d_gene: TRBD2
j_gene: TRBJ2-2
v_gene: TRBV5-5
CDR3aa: CASSLEPAGGTNTGELFF
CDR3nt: TGTGCCAGCAGCTTGGAACCTGCGGGAGGCACGAACACCGGGGAGCTGTTTTTT

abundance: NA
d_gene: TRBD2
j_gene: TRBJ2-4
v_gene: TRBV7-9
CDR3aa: CASSFPRRLASSKNIQYF
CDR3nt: TGTGCCAGCAGCTTTCCCCGCCGACTAGCGTCGAGCAAAAACATTCAGTACTTC

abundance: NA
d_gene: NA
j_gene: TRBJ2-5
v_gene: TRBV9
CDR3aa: CASSVDSRQETQYF
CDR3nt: TGTGCCAGCAGCGTAGATTCTAGGCAAGAGACCCAGTACTTC

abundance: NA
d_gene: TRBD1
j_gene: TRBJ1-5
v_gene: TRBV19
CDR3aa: CASSSRPTGGVQPQHF
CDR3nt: TGTGCCAGTAGTTCCAGACCTACAGGGGGAGTTCAGCCCCAGCATTTT

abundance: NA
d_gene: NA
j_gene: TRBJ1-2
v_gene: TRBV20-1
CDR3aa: CSAAPRGYTF
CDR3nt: TGCAGTGCTGCCCCTAGGGGCTACACCTTC

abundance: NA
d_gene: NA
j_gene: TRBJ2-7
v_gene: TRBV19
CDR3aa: CASRLQGAYEQYF
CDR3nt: TGTGCCAGTAGACTACAGGGAGCGTACGAGCAGTACTTC

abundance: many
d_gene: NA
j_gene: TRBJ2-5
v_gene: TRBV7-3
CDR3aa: CASSRGSGLVETQYF
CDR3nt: TGTGCCAGCAGCCGAGGCTCGGGACTTGTCGAGACCCAGTACTTC

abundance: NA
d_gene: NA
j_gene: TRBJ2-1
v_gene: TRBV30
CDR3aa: CAWALERDNEQFF
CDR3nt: TGTGCCTGGGCACTAGAAAGAGACAATGAGCAGTTCTTC

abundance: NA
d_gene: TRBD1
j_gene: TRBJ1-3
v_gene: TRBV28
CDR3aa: CASSLGRGQGHKSSGNTIYF
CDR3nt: TGTGCCAGCAGTTTAGGCCGGGGACAGGGTCATAAGAGCTCTGGAAACACCATATATTTT

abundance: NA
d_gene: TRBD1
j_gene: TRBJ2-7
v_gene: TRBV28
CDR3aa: CASRGQGNPYEQYF
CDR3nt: TGTGCCAGCAGGGGACAGGGAAATCCCTACGAGCAGTACTTC

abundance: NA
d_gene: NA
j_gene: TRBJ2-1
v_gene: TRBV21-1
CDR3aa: CASSKTGDYNEQFF
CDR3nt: TGTGCCAGCAGCAAGACAGGGGACTACAATGAGCAGTTCTTC

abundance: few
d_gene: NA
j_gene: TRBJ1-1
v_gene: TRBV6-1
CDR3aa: CASSASRVLVRTEAFF
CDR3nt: TGTGCCAGCAGTGCCAGCAGGGTGTTGGTCCGCACTGAAGCTTTCTTT

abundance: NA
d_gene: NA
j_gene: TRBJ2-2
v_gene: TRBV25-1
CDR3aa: CASTGPAGGELFF
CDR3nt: TGTGCCAGCACCGGACCAGCGGGCGGGGAGCTGTTTTTT

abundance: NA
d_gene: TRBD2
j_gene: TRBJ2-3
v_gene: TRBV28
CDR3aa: CASSLRRGVADTQYF
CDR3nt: TGTGCCAGCAGTTTACGGCGGGGGGTTGCAGATACGCAGTATTTT

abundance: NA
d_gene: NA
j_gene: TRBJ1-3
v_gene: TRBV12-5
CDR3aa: CASGSWGGSGNTIYF
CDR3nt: TGTGCTAGTGGTTCCTGGGGGGGTTCCGGAAACACCATATATTTT

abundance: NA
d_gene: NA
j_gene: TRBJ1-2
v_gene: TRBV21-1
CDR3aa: CASSKHTLGTVANYGYTF
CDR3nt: TGTGCCAGCAGCAAACACACTCTAGGGACAGTTGCTAACTATGGCTACACCTTC

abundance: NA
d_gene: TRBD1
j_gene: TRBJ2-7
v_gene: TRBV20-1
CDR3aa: CSASDRGEQYF
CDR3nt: TGCAGTGCTTCTGACAGGGGCGAGCAGTACTTC

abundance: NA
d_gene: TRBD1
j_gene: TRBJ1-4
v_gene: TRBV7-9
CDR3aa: CASSSKQGNEKLFF
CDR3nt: TGTGCCAGCAGCTCTAAACAGGGGAATGAAAAACTGTTTTTT

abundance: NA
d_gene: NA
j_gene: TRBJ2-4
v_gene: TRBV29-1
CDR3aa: CSVGGRAKNIQYF
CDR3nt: TGCAGCGTTGGCGGTCGGGCCAAAAACATTCAGTACTTC

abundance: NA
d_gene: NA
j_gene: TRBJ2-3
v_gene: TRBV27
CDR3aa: CASRAGPTGDTQYF
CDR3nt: TGTGCCAGTCGAGCGGGCCCTACCGGGGATACGCAGTATTTT

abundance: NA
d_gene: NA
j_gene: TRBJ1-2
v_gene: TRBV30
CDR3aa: CAWSVLGAGAGYTF
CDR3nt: TGTGCCTGGAGTGTACTGGGGGCCGGGGCCGGCTACACCTTC

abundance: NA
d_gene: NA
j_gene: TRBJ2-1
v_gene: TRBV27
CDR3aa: CASSPRRVYNEQFF
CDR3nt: TGTGCCAGCAGTCCGCGCAGGGTATACAATGAGCAGTTCTTC

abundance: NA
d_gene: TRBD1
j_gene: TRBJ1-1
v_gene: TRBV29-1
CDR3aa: CSVDEGQIEAFF
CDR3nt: TGCAGCGTTGACGAGGGACAGATTGAAGCTTTCTTT

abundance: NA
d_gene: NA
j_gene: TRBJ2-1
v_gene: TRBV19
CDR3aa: CASSTQREKQFF
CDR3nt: TGTGCCAGTAGTACCCAGAGGGAAAAGCAGTTCTTC

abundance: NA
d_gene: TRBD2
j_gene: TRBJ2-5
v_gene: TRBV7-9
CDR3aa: CASSLVSTSGYQETQYF
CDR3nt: TGTGCCAGCAGCTTAGTCTCGACTAGCGGATACCAAGAGACCCAGTACTTC

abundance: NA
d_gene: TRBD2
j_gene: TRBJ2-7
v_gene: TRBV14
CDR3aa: CASSQALAGAPQYF
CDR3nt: TGTGCCAGCAGCCAGGCACTAGCGGGGGCCCCTCAGTACTTC

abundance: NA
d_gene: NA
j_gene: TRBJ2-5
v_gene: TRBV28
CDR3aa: CASNPGGAQQETQYF
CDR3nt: TGTGCCAGCAACCCTGGGGGGGCCCAACAAGAGACCCAGTACTTC

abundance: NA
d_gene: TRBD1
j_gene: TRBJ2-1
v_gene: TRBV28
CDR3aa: CASSLGDRGNEQFF
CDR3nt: TGTGCCAGCAGTTTAGGGGACAGGGGAAATGAGCAGTTCTTC

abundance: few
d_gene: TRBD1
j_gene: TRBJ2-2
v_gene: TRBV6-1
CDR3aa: CASSEALSGQGFGQETGELFF
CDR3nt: TGTGCCAGCAGTGAAGCTCTTAGTGGACAGGGTTTTGGGCAAGAAACCGGGGAGCTGTTTTTT

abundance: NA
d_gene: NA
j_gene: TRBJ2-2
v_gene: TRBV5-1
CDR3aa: CASSFQLNTGELFF
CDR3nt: TGCGCCAGCAGCTTCCAGTTGAACACCGGGGAGCTGTTTTTT